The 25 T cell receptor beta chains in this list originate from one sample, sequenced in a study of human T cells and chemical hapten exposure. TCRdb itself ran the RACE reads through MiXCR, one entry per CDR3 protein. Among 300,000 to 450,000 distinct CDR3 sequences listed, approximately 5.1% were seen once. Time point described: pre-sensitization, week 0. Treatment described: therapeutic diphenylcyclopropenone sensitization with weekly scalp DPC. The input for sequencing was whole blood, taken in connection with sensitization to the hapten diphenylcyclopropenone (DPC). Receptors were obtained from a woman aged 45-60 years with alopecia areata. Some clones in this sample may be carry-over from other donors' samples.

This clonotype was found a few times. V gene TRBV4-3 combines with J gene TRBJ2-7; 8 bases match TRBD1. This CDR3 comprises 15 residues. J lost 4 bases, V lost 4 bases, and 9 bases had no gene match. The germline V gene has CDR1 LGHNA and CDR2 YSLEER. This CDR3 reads CASSPSDREIYEQYF. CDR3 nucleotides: TGCGCCAGCAGCCCTTCGGACAGGGAGATTTACGAGCAGTACTTC.

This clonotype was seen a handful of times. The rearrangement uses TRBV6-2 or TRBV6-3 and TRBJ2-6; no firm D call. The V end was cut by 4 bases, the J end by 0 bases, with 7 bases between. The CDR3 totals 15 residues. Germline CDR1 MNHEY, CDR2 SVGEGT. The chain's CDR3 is CASSFDGSGANVLTF. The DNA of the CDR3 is TGTGCCAGCAGTTTTGACGGCTCTGGGGCCAACGTCCTGACTTTC.

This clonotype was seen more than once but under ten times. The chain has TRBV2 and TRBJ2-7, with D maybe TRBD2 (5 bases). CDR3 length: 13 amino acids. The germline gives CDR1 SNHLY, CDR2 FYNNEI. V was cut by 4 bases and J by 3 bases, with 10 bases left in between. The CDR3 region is CASSAPGGYEQYF. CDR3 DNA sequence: TGTGCCAGCAGTGCGCCAGGAGGCTACGAGCAGTACTTC.

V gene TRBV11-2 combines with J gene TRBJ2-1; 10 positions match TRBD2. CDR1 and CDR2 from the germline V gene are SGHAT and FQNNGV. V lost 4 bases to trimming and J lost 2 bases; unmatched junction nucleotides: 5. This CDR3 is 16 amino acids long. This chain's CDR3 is CASSSASGRAYNEQFF. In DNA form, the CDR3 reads TGTGCCAGCAGCTCGGCTAGCGGGAGAGCCTACAATGAGCAGTTCTTC.

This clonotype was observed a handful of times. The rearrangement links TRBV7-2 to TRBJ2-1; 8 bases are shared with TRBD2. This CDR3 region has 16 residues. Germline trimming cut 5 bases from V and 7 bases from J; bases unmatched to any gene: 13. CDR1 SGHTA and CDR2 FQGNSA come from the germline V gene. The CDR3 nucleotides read TGTGCCAGCAGCCTCCAAGCGGGGGCGGCGTTGAATGAGCAGTTCTTC. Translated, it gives CASSLQAGAALNEQFF.

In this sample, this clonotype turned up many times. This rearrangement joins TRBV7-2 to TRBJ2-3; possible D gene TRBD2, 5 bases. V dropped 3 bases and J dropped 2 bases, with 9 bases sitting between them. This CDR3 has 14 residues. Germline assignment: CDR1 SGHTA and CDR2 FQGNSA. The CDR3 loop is CASSLVLVTDTQYF. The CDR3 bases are TGTGCCAGCAGCTTGGTACTAGTCACAGATACGCAGTATTTT.

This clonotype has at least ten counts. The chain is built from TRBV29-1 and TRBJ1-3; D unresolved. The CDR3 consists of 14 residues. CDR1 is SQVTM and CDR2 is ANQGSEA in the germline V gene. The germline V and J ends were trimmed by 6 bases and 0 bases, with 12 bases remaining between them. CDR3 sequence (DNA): TGCAGCGTGAACGATGTAAGCTCTGGAAACACCATATATTTT. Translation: CSVNDVSSGNTIYF. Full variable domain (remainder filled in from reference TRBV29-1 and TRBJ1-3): SAVISQKPSRDICQRGTSLTIQCQVDSQVTMMFWYRQQPGQSLTLIATANQGSEATYESGFVIDKFPISRPNLTFSTLTVSNMSPEDSSIYLCSVNDVSSGNTIYFGEGSWLTVV.

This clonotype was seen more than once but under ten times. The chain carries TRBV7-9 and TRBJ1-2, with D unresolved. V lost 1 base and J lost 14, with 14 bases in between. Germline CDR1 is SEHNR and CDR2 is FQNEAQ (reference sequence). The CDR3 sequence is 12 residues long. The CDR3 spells CASSLGPSKDTF. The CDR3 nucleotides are TGTGCCAGCAGCTTAGGGCCCTCTAAGGATACCTTC.

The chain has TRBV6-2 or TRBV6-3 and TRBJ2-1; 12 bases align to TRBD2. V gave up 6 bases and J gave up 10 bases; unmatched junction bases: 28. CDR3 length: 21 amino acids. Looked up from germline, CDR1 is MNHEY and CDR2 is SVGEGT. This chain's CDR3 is CASSSKPEGLAGNLAGGEQFF. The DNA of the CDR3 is TGTGCCAGCAGCTCAAAGCCCGAGGGACTAGCGGGTAACCTAGCGGGAGGGGAGCAGTTCTTC.

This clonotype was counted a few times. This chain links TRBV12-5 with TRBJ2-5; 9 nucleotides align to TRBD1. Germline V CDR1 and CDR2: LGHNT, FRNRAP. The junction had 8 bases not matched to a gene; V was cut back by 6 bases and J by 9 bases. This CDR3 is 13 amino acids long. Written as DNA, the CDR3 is TGTGCTAGTGGCCGGGACAGGGCCCAGGCCCAGTACTTC. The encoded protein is CASGRDRAQAQYF.

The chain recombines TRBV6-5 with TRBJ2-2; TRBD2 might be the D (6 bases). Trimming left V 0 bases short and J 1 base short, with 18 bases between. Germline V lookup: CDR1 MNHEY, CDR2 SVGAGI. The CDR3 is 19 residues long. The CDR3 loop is CASSYSDIGGWRNTGELFF. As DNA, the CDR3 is TGTGCCAGCAGTTACTCCGACATCGGGGGTTGGAGGAACACCGGGGAGCTGTTTTTT.

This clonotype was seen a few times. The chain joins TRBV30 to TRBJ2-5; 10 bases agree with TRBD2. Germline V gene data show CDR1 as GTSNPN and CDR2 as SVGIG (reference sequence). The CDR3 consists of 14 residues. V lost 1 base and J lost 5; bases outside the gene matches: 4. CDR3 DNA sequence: TGTGCCTGGAGTGATACTAGCGGGAAGGAGACCCAGTACTTC. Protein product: CAWSDTSGKETQYF.

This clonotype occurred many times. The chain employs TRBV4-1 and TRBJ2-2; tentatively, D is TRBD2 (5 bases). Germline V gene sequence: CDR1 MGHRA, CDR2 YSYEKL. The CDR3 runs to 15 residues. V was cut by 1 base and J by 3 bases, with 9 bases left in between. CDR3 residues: CASSQGGFDTGELFF. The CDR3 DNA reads TGCGCCAGCAGCCAAGGAGGGTTCGACACCGGGGAGCTGTTTTTT.

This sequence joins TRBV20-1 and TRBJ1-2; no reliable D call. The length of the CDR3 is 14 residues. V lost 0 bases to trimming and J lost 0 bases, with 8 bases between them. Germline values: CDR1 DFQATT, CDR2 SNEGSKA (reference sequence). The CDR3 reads CSARDPGANYGYTF. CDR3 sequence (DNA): TGCAGTGCTAGAGATCCTGGCGCTAACTATGGCTACACCTTC.

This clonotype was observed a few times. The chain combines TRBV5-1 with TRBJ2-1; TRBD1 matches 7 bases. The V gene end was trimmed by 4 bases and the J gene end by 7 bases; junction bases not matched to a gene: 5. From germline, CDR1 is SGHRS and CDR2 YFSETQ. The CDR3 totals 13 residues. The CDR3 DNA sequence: TGCGCCAGCAGCACCCGGGACAGAAATGAGCAGTTCTTC. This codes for CASSTRDRNEQFF.

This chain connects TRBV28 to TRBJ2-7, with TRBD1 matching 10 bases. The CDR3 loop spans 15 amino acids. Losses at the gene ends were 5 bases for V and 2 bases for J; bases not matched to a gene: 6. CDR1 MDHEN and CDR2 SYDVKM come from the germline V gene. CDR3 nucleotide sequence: TGTGCCAGCAGTCCGGGACAGGGGCTACCCTACGAGCAGTACTTC. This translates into CASSPGQGLPYEQYF.

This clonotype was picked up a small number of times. The CDR3 nucleotides read TGTGCCAGCAGCTGGAGTTACGGGGGGCCGAACACTGAAGCTTTCTTT. Protein sequence: CASSWSYGGPNTEAFF. This chain uses TRBV7-8 with TRBJ1-1; D may be TRBD1 (6 bases). This CDR3 comprises 16 residues. V was trimmed by 4 bases and J by 1 base, leaving 16 bases between them. Germline CDR1 reads SGHVS; CDR2 reads FQNEAQ.

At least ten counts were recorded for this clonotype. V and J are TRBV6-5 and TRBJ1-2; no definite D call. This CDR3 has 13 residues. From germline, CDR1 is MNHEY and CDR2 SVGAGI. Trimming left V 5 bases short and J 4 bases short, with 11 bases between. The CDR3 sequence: CASSPASRYGYTF. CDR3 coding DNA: TGTGCCAGCAGTCCCGCTTCGCGCTATGGCTACACCTTC.

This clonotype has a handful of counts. In DNA, the CDR3 is TGTGCCAGCCGACAGGCCCTGAACACTGAAGCTTTCTTT. This encodes CASRQALNTEAFF. The rearrangement links TRBV25-1 to TRBJ1-1; D perhaps matches TRBD1 (6 bases). The V gene lost 8 bases and the J gene lost 0 bases, with 10 bases spanning the gap. The CDR3 contains 13 residues. Per germline, CDR1 MGHDK and CDR2 SYGVNS.

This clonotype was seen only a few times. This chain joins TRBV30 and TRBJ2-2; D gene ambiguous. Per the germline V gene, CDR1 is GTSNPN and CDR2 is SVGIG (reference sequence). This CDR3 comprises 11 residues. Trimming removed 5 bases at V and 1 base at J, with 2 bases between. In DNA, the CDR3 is TGTGCCTGGGAGAACACCGGGGAGCTGTTTTTT. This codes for CAWENTGELFF.

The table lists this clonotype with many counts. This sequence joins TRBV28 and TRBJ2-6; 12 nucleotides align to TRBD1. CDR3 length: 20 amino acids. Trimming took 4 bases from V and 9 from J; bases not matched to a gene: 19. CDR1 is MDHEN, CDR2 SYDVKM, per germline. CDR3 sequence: CASSSPAGTGGGVYLNVLTF. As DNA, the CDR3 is TGTGCCAGCAGTTCTCCCGCCGGGACAGGGGGCGGAGTATACCTCAACGTCCTGACTTTC. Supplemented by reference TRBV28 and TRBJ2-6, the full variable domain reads DVKVTQSSRYLVKRTGEKVFLECVQDMDHENMFWYRQDPGLGLRLIYFSYDVKMKEKGDIPEGYSVSREKKERFSLILESASTNQTSMYLCASSSPAGTGGGVYLNVLTFGAGSRLTVL.

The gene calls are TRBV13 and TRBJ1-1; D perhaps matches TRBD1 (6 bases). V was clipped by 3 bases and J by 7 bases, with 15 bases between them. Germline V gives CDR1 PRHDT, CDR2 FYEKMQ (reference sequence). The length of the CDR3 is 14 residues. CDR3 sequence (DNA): TGTGCCAGCAGCTTCAGGGGTGGCTATGGTGAAGCTTTCTTT. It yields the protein CASSFRGGYGEAFF.

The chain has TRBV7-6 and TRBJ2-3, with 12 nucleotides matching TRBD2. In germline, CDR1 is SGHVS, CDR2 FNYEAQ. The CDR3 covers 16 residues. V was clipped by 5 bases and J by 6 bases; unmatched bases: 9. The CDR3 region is CASSEELAGGADTQYF. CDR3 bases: TGTGCCAGCAGCGAAGAACTAGCGGGAGGTGCTGATACGCAGTATTTT.

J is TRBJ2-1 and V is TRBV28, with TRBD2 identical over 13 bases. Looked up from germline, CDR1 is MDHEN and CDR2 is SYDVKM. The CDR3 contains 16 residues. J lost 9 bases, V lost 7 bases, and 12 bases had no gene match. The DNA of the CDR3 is TGTGCCAGCACCTTAAGGACTAGCGGGAGCGGCGGTGAGCAGTTCTTC. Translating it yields CASTLRTSGSGGEQFF.

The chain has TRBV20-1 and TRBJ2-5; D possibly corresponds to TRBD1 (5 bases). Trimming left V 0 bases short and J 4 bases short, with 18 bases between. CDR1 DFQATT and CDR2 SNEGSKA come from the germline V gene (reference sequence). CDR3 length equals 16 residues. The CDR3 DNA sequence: TGCAGTGCTAGAGACTGGGGCAGGGTGGATCGAGAGACCCAGTACTTC. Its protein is CSARDWGRVDRETQYF.